This T cell receptor (beta chain) was sequenced in a study of blood T cell repertoires in COVID-19. CDR3 length equals 15 residues. V dropped 4 bases and J dropped 4 bases, with 16 bases sitting between them. Germline assignment: CDR1 LGHNA and CDR2 YNFKEQ. The assay was immunoSEQ multiplex PCR, and TCRdb's table has in-frame clones only and misses some. This table holds some 340,000 clones, 80% to 85% found once. This chain connects TRBV4-2 to TRBJ1-1; no firm D call. Sequencing was carried out using PBMCs or T cells enriched from blood (not recorded which). The origin of this receptor is a woman between 45 and 65 years old who had recovered from COVID-19. The CDR3 DNA reads TGTGCCAGCAGCCCCCGAGGGATGGGTAGCACTGAAGCTTTCTTT. Amino acids: CASSPRGMGSTEAFF.